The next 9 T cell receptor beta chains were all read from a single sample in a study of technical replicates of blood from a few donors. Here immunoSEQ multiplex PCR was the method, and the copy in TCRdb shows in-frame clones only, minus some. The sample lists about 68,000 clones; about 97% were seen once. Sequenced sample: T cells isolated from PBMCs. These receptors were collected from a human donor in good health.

For the CDR3, the DNA is TGTGCCAGCAGCTTGAGCCTGAACACTGAAGCTTTCTTT. Its protein is CASSLSLNTEAFF. The rearrangement uses TRBV14 and TRBJ1-1; no reliable D call. The V end was cut by 5 bases, the J end by 0 bases, with 7 bases between. Germline V gene sequence: CDR1 SGHDN, CDR2 FVKESK. The CDR3 contains 13 residues.

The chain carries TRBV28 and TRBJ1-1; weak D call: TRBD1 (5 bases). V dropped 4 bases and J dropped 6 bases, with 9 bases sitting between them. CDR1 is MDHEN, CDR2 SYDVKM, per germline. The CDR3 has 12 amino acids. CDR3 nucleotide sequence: TGTGCCAGCAGTTCGGGGGGGGCTGAAGCTTTCTTT. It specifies CASSSGGAEAFF.

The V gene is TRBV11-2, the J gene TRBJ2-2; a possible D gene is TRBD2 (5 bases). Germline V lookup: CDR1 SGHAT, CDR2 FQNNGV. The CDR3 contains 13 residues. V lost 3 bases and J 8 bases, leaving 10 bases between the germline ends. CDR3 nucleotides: TGTGCCAGCAGCTTGGGCGGGCGGGGGGAGCTGTTTTTT. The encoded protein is CASSLGGRGELFF.

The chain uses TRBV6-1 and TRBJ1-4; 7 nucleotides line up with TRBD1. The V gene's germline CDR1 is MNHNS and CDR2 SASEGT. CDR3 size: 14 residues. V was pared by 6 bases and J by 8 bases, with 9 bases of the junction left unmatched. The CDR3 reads CASSDRVRLEKLFF. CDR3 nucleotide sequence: TGTGCCAGCAGCGACAGGGTCAGGCTAGAAAAACTGTTTTTT.

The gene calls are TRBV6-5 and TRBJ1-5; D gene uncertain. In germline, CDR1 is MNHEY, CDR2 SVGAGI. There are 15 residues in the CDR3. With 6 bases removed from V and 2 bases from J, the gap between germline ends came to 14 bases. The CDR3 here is CASRQGSGGNQPQHF. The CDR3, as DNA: TGTGCCAGCAGACAAGGGTCGGGAGGCAATCAGCCCCAGCATTTT.

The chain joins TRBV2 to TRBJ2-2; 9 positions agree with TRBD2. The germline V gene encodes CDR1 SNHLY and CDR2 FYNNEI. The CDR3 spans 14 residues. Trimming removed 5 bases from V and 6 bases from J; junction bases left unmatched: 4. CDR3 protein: CASSLAGAPGELFF. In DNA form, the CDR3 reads TGTGCCAGCAGTTTAGCGGGAGCCCCCGGGGAGCTGTTTTTT.

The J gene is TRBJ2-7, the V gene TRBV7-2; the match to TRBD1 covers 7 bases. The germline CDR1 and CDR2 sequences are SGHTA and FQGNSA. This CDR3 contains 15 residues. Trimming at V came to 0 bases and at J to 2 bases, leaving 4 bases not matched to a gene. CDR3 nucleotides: TGTGCCAGCAGCTTAGCTCCGGGACAGCCCTACGAGCAGTACTTC. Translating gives CASSLAPGQPYEQYF.

The chain's CDR3 is CASRGQNYGYTF. The CDR3 region has the DNA TGTGCCAGCAGGGGACAGAACTATGGCTACACCTTC. The chain has TRBV9 and TRBJ1-2; 7 positions agree with TRBD1. V gave up 5 bases and J gave up 2 bases; unmatched junction bases: 0. Germline V gene data show CDR1 as SGDLS and CDR2 as YYNGEE. The CDR3 consists of 12 residues.

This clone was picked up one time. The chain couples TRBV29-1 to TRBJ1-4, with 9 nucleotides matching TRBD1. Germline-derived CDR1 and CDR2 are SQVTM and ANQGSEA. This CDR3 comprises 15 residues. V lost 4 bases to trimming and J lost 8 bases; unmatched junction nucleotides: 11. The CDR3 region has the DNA TGCAGCGTTGGAGGGACAGGGCTGGTTGGGGAAAAACTGTTTTTT. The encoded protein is CSVGGTGLVGEKLFF.